Listed below are T cell receptor beta chains from one sample, sequenced in a study of T cell repertoires in cytomegalovirus infection. MiXCR, applied by TCRdb to the reads, yields one record per CDR3 protein. The sample has around 530,000 distinct CDR3 sequences; about 25% are singletons. The specimen sequenced was PBMCs. The receptor set was obtained from a human donor in good health (CMV status not recorded). Some clones in this sample may be carry-over from other donors' samples. CDR3s include the opening cysteine and the closing phenylalanine or tryptophan. D genes are given only for firm matches. Where a row states a size, it is once, few, many or the class of an expanded clone; other rows omit it.

j_call,clone_size,v_call,d_call,cdr3_nt,cdr3_aa
TRBJ2-3,many,TRBV7-2,-,TGTGCCAGCACCCCAAGGCTGATGAGCACAGATACGCAGTATTTT,CASTPRLMSTDTQYF
TRBJ1-2,-,TRBV12-3/TRBV12-4,-,TGTGCCAGCAGTTTTTCTTTTCGCGGCTACACCTTC,CASSFSFRGYTF
TRBJ2-5,-,TRBV7-9,-,TGTGCCAGCAGCTTAGTTGGCAGGGAGGAGGAGACCCAGTACTTC,CASSLVGREEETQYF
TRBJ1-2,few,TRBV7-2,TRBD1,TGTGCCAGCAGCTTAGACGCAGGGGGAGGATATGGCTACACCTTC,CASSLDAGGGYGYTF
TRBJ2-3,many,TRBV7-2,TRBD1,TGTGCCAGCAGCCCTCACAGGGGGCTCACAGATACGCAGTATTTT,CASSPHRGLTDTQYF
TRBJ2-3,-,TRBV7-9,-,TGTGCCAGCAGCTTAAATACGCAGTATTTT,CASSLNTQYF
TRBJ2-3,-,TRBV12-3/TRBV12-4,-,TGTGCCAGCACCACATGGGGTACAGATACGCAGTATTTT,CASTTWGTDTQYF
TRBJ2-7,-,TRBV6-2/TRBV6-3,TRBD2,TGTGCCAGCAGTTCAAGCGGGGGGCCCATCGAGCAGTACTTC,CASSSSGGPIEQYF
TRBJ2-4,-,TRBV7-2,TRBD2,TGTGCCAGCAGCTACGGACTAGCGGGAGACGGGGGGGGGAACATTCAGTACTTC,CASSYGLAGDGGGNIQYF
TRBJ2-5,-,TRBV10-3,-,TGTGCCATCAGCAAGGACGTCCAAGAGACCCAGTACTTC,CAISKDVQETQYF
TRBJ2-1,-,TRBV19,TRBD1,TGTGCCAGTGGGCCGGGGACAGGGGGCGTCAATGAGCAGTTCTTC,CASGPGTGGVNEQFF
TRBJ2-1,few,TRBV6-2/TRBV6-3,TRBD2,TGTGCCAGCAGTTACGGGGCGGGAGGGCCATTTGAGCAGTTCTTC,CASSYGAGGPFEQFF
TRBJ1-1,few,TRBV18,-,TGTGCCAGCTCACCACGTGCAGGGTCCGGCACTGAAGCTTTCTTT,CASSPRAGSGTEAFF
TRBJ1-2,-,TRBV12-3/TRBV12-4,TRBD1,TGTGCCAGCAGTATCCGACAGGGAGGTGACTGTGGCTACACCTTC,CASSIRQGGDCGYTF
TRBJ2-5,-,TRBV20-1,TRBD2,TGCAGTGCTACCCGAATCGGACTAGCGGGAGGGGCAGAGACCCAGTACTTC,CSATRIGLAGGAETQYF
TRBJ2-1,few,TRBV6-2/TRBV6-3,TRBD2,TGTGCCAGCAGGCTGCGGGAGGACAATGAGCAGTTCTTC,CASRLREDNEQFF
TRBJ2-1,-,TRBV5-1,-,TGCGCCAGCAGCTCGGGCATCCATGAGCAGTTCTTC,CASSSGIHEQFF
TRBJ1-2,-,TRBV29-1,-,TGCAGCGTTGTGGCCCAGGGGAGTAAGGGGGTCTATGGCTACACCTTC,CSVVAQGSKGVYGYTF
TRBJ1-1,-,TRBV5-6,-,TGTGCCAGCAGCTTCCCCAGATCCACGACCACTGAAGCTTTCTTT,CASSFPRSTTTEAFF
TRBJ2-1,once,TRBV6-5,TRBD2,TGTGCCAGCAGAACTCGGCGGGAGACCTCCTACAATGAGCAGTTCTTC,CASRTRRETSYNEQFF
TRBJ2-7,-,TRBV29-1,TRBD1,TGCAGCGTTCGGACAGGGAGCTACGAGCAGTACTTC,CSVRTGSYEQYF
TRBJ2-5,-,TRBV20-1,TRBD2,TGCAGTGTCAGCCCGGGACTAGCGGGAGTAGGGCCCGTGGCCCAGTACTTC,CSVSPGLAGVGPVAQYF
TRBJ1-2,-,TRBV4-3,TRBD1,TGCGCCAGCAGGACGACAGGGGGCGATGGCTACACCTTC,CASRTTGGDGYTF
TRBJ1-2,few,TRBV7-9,-,TGTGCCAGCAGCTTAGGGGAGCGCGGCTACACCTTC,CASSLGERGYTF
TRBJ1-6,few,TRBV19,TRBD1,TGTGCCAGTAGTATAGCTCACAGGGGAACGACGTATTCACCCCTCCACTTT,CASSIAHRGTTYSPLHF
TRBJ2-1,-,TRBV30,-,TGTGCCCTCGGCTACCCCACTGAGCAGTTCTTC,CALGYPTEQFF
TRBJ2-3,-,TRBV18,TRBD2,TGTGCCAGCTCACCGGCCTGGGCGGGAGGGGCGACAGATACGCAGTATTTT,CASSPAWAGGATDTQYF
TRBJ2-5,few,TRBV19,TRBD1,TGTGCCAGTAGTATTAACAGGGGGGAGACCCAGTACTTC,CASSINRGETQYF
TRBJ1-4,-,TRBV10-3,-,TGTGCCAGCGCCGGAACATTGGGCGAAAAACTGTTTTTT,CASAGTLGEKLFF
TRBJ2-5,few,TRBV12-3/TRBV12-4,TRBD2,TGTGCCAGCCCGGTAACCCGGACTAGCCAAGAGACCCAGTACTTC,CASPVTRTSQETQYF
TRBJ1-2,-,TRBV12-3/TRBV12-4,-,TGTGCCAGCAGTCAGGGACCGACCTATGGCTACACCTTC,CASSQGPTYGYTF
TRBJ2-3,few,TRBV19,TRBD2,TGTGCCAGTAGTATTACTAGCGGGACTTTCACAGATACGCAGTATTTT,CASSITSGTFTDTQYF